This T cell receptor (beta chain) was recorded in a study of tumor-infiltrating lymphocytes in oesophageal squamous cell carcinoma. In this sample, this clonotype turned up a few times. J lost 1 base, V lost 2 bases, and 4 bases had no gene match. Germline V lookup: CDR1 SGHTA, CDR2 FQGTGA. The CDR3 length is 17 residues. Via MiXCR, TCRdb re-called the PCR reads, giving one row per CDR3 protein. The sample holds almost 20,000 distinct CDR3 sequences, 39% seen once. The sample was esophageal tumor tissue. The receptor comes from a male donor with esophageal squamous cell carcinoma. The genes are TRBV7-3 and TRBJ2-1; 11 positions match TRBD2. CDR3 DNA sequence: TGTGCCAGCAGCTTACGACTAGCGGGACGTTCCTACAATGAGCAGTTCTTC. Protein product: CASSLRLAGRSYNEQFF.